This T cell receptor beta chain was sequenced for a study of radiation and T cells in renal cell carcinoma. Only in-frame clones appear in the TCRdb table, and some are missing; sequencing was by immunoSEQ multiplex PCR. This table has about 95,000 clones, about 88% appearing once. Time point of the sample: baseline pretreatment blood. Treatment defined: 15 Gy SBRT to primary tumor, nephrectomy 4 weeks later. After SBRT, blood was collected at 2 and 4 weeks, plus baseline. The receptor was derived from a man aged 45-60 years with renal cell carcinoma. Specimen: blood, collected from a patient whose treatment included radiotherapy and nephrectomy.

The CDR3: CASSLDTYSGNTIYF. DNA of the CDR3: TGTGCCAGCAGCTTGGACACCTACTCTGGAAACACCATATATTTT. The rearrangement links TRBV11-1 to TRBJ1-3, with D maybe TRBD1 (5 bases). V was shortened by 3 bases and J by 0 bases, with 9 bases between the two germline ends. Per germline, CDR1 SGHAT and CDR2 FQDESV (reference sequence). This CDR3 spans 15 amino acids.